Listed here is a single TCR beta chain. The entry originates in a study of blood T cells in healthy people across ages. V lost 7 bases to trimming and J lost 7 bases, with 11 bases between them. From germline, CDR1 is WSHSY and CDR2 SAAADI. There are 13 residues in the CDR3. Then a second PCR, running roughly 7 to 11 cycles, was carried out with a sample-barcoded 5' primer and a J-beta primer mix. Each CDR3 protein gets one entry after TCRdb re-called the 5' RACE reads with MiXCR. The sample carries approximately 800,000 distinct CDR3 sequences, 25% to 30% recorded once. The same data also contributed to another study, on T cells of mothers and their children. From that report: The second PCR's M1S primer added sample barcodes and 2-4 random nucleotides.

The sequenced sample consisted of blood. This clonotype originated in a boy between 10 and 17 years old in good health. V usage is TRBV10-2 and J usage is TRBJ1-6; weak D call: TRBD1 (5 bases). CDR3 in DNA: TGCGCCAGCACCGGGGCTCCGAATTCACCCCTCCACTTT. This sequence encodes CASTGAPNSPLHF.